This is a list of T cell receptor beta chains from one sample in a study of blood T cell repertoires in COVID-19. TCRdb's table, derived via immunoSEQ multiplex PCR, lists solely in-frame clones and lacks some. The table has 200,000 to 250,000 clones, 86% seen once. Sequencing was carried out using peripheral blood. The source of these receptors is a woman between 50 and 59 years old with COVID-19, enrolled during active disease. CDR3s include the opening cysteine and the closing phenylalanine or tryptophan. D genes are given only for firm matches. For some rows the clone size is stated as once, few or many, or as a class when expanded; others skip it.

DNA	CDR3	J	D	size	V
TGTGCCAGCAGCATGGGACAGCCCAATCAGCCCCAGCATTTT	CASSMGQPNQPQHF	TRBJ1-5	TRBD1	-	TRBV5-6
TGTGCCAGCACCGAACGGGGGAAAGAGGGTTCACCCCTCCACTTT	CASTERGKEGSPLHF	TRBJ1-6	-	-	TRBV6-5
TGTGCCAGCAGCCCCGCCGGGGGGGCCGTCGGGGAGCTGTTTTTT	CASSPAGGAVGELFF	TRBJ2-2	TRBD2	-	TRBV5-8
TGCGCCAGCAGCGTCGACAGGGGGCCTGGAAACACCATATATTTT	CASSVDRGPGNTIYF	TRBJ1-3	TRBD1	few	TRBV5-1
TGCAGCGTTGAAGATGGACAGGGGCCTCTTGGGGTGACGCAGTATTTT	CSVEDGQGPLGVTQYF	TRBJ2-3	TRBD1	-	TRBV29-1
TGTGCCAGCAAGGTTGGGCACGCCACCGGGGAGCTGTTTTTT	CASKVGHATGELFF	TRBJ2-2	-	-	TRBV2
TGTGCCAGCAGCGCCGGGACTCTCGGAGGTGAAGCTTTCTTT	CASSAGTLGGEAFF	TRBJ1-1	-	-	TRBV21-1
TGTGCCAGCAGCTCCTGGACAGGCTCTGGAAACACCATATATTTT	CASSSWTGSGNTIYF	TRBJ1-3	TRBD1	few	TRBV5-8
TGTGCCAGCAACAACCCAGGGGGCGAAATGAACACTGAAGCTTTCTTT	CASNNPGGEMNTEAFF	TRBJ1-1	TRBD1	-	TRBV28
TGTGCCAGCAGTTTGACTAGCGGGGGGGCTAATGAGCAGTTCTTC	CASSLTSGGANEQFF	TRBJ2-1	TRBD2	-	TRBV5-6
TGCAGCGTTGACACAGGGAGAGGTGAAAAACTGTTTTTT	CSVDTGRGEKLFF	TRBJ1-4	-	-	TRBV29-1
TGCGCCAGCCGCCCCGGAAGCGGGGGGCCTTTCACAGATACGCAGTATTTT	CASRPGSGGPFTDTQYF	TRBJ2-3	TRBD2	-	TRBV5-1
TGCGCCAGCAGCTTTTCAGGGGGGCTCTACAATGAGCAGTTCTTC	CASSFSGGLYNEQFF	TRBJ2-1	-	-	TRBV5-1
TGCAGTGCTAGTGCGTCAGATACGCAGTATTTT	CSASASDTQYF	TRBJ2-3	-	once	TRBV20-1
TGTGCCAGCAGCCAAGACCTTTTCTATGGCTACACCTTC	CASSQDLFYGYTF	TRBJ1-2	-	few	TRBV14
TGTGCCAGCAGTTCCTCACTGACTAGCGGGGGGCGCACAGATACGCAGTATTTT	CASSSSLTSGGRTDTQYF	TRBJ2-3	TRBD2	-	TRBV27
TGCGCCAGCAGCCAAGATCGCCCAGGGGCTACGGGAAACACCATATATTTT	CASSQDRPGATGNTIYF	TRBJ1-3	-	few	TRBV4-1
TGTGCCATCTCGCAGGGCACTGAAGCTTTCTTT	CAISQGTEAFF	TRBJ1-1	-	-	TRBV13
TGTGCCAGCAGTTACCGCCCAGAGGCGGGGGGGAACACCGGGGAGCTGTTTTTT	CASSYRPEAGGNTGELFF	TRBJ2-2	TRBD2	once	TRBV6-2/TRBV6-3
TGTGCCAGCAGCGTAGGGCAGGGGGCGGGGGCCTACGAGCAGTACTTC	CASSVGQGAGAYEQYF	TRBJ2-7	-	-	TRBV9
TGTGCCAGCAGCTTAACAGGGCAATCTTACACTGAAGCTTTCTTT	CASSLTGQSYTEAFF	TRBJ1-1	-	-	TRBV7-2
TGTGCCAGCAGCTCTCGTAGCGGGGGGGTCAATGAGCAGTTCTTC	CASSSRSGGVNEQFF	TRBJ2-1	TRBD2	-	TRBV7-2